The 4 T cell receptor beta chains given below trace back to one sample, sequenced in a study of T cell responses to AZD1222 COVID-19 vaccine. Clones were read by immunoSEQ multiplex PCR, and TCRdb kept only the in-frame ones, dropping some. The sample has some 110,000 clones; roughly 90% are singletons. This specimen was peripheral blood, taken on day 0 of AZD1222 vaccination. All receptors derive from an adult in good health.

The genes are TRBV19 and TRBJ1-1; the D gene is possibly TRBD1 (6 bases). This CDR3 has 14 residues. Trimming pared 5 bases from V and 3 bases from J, leaving 13 bases between. Germline CDR1 reads LNHDA; CDR2 reads SQIVND (reference sequence). CDR3 region: CASSQTGLYTEAFF. CDR3 coding DNA: TGTGCCAGTAGTCAAACAGGGCTTTACACTGAAGCTTTCTTT.

J is TRBJ1-1 and V is TRBV9; the D gene is possibly TRBD1 (5 bases). V was cut by 3 bases and J by 1 base, with 7 bases left in between. Germline V gives CDR1 SGDLS, CDR2 YYNGEE. The CDR3 loop spans 13 amino acids. The CDR3 region is CASSDGQNTEAFF. DNA for the CDR3: TGTGCCAGCAGCGACGGACAGAACACTGAAGCTTTCTTT. Variable domain in full (rest from reference TRBV9 and TRBJ1-1): DSGVTQTPKHLITATGQRVTLRCSPRSGDLSVYWYQQSLDQGLQFLIQYYNGEERAKGNILERFSAQQFPDLHSELNLSSLELGDSALYFCASSDGQNTEAFFGQGTRLTVV.

The rearrangement joins TRBV5-4 to TRBJ2-6; possibly TRBD2 for D (6 bases). This CDR3 is built from 17 residues. In germline, CDR1 is SGHNT, CDR2 YYREEE (reference sequence). Trimming pared 1 base from V and 1 base from J, leaving 12 bases between. The CDR3 region is CASSLQGGASGANVLTF. CDR3 bases: TGTGCCAGCAGCTTGCAAGGCGGGGCGTCTGGGGCCAACGTCCTGACTTTC.

CDR3 bases: TGTGCCAGCAGTCCTCCGGGCTACGAGCAGTACTTC. As protein: CASSPPGYEQYF. V usage is TRBV28 and J usage is TRBJ2-7; D call uncertain. CDR1 and CDR2 from the germline V gene are MDHEN and SYDVKM. V was shortened by 5 bases and J by 3 bases, with 8 bases between the two germline ends. The CDR3 sequence is 12 residues long.